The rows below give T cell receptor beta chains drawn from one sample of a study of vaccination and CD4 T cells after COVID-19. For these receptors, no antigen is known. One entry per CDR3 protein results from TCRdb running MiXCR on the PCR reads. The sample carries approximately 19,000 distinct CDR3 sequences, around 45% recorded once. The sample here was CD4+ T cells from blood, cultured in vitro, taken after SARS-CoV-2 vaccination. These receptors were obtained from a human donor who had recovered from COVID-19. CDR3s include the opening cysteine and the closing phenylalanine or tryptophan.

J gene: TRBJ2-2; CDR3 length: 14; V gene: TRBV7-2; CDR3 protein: CASSSWGDTGELFF
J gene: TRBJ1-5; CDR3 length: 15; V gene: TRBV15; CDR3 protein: CATSRDGSRGQPQHF
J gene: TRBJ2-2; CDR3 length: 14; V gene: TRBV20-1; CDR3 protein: CSAPEPIGTGELFF
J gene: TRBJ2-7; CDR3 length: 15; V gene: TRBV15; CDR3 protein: CATSREGLGVYEQYF
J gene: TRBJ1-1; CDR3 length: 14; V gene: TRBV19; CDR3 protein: CASSRTITSTEAFF
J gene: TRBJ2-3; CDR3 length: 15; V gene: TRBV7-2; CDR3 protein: CASSISGRETDTQYF
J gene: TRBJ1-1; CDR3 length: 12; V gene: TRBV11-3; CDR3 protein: CASSLDRTEAFF
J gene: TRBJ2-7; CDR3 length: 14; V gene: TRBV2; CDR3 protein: CASSEGLAGVPQYF
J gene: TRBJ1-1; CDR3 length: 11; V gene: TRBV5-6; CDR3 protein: CASSLGTEAFF
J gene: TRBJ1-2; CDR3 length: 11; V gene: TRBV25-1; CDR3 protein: CASSASIGYTF
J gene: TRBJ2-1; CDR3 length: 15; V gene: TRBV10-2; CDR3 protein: CASRGGKGSYNEQFF
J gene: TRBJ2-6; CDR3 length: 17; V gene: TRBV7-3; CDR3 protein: CASSLGGRRSGANVLTF
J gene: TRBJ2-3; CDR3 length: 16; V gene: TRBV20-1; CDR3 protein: CSARGSTSFRTDTQYF